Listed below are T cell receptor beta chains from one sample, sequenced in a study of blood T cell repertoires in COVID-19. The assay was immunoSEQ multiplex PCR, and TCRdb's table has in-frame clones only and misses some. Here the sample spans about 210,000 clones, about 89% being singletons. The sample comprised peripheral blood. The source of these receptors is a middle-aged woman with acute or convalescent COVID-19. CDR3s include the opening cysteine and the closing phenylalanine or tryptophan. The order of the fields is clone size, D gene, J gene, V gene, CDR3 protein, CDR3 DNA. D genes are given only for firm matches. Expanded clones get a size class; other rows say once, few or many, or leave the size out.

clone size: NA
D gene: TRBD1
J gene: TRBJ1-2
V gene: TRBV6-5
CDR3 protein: CASSYRPTGVYGYTF
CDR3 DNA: TGTGCCAGCAGTTACCGGCCGACAGGGGTTTATGGCTACACCTTC

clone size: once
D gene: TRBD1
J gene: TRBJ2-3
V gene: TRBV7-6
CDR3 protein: CASSLTGGLTDTQYF
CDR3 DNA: TGTGCCAGCAGCTTGACAGGGGGCTTAACAGATACGCAGTATTTT

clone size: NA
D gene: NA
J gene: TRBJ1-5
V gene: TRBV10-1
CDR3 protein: CASETVDNQPQHF
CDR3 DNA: TGCGCCAGTGAGACAGTGGACAATCAGCCCCAGCATTTT

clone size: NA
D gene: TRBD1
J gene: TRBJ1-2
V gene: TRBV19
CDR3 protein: CASSRFRTGMDYGYTF
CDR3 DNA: TGTGCCAGTAGTCGTTTTCGGACAGGGATGGACTATGGCTACACCTTC

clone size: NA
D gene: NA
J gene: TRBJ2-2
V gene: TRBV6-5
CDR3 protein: CLGWKGSNTGELFF
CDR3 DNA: TGCCTCGGCTGGAAGGGGTCGAACACCGGGGAGCTGTTTTTT

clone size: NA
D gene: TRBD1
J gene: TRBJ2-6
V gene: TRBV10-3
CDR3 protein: CAISDSDRAGANVLTF
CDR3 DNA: TGTGCCATCAGCGACTCCGACAGGGCCGGGGCCAACGTCCTGACTTTC

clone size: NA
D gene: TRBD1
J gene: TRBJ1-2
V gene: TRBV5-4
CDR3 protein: CASSLQGGDYGYTF
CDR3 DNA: TGTGCCAGCAGCTTGCAAGGGGGCGACTATGGCTACACCTTC

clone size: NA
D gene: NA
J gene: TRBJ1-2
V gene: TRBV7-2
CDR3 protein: CASSLGAIYGYTF
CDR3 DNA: TGTGCCAGCAGCTTGGGGGCCATCTATGGCTACACCTTC

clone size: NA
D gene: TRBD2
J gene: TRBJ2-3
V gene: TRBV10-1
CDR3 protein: CASSARLAGNIYTDTQYF
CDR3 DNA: TGCGCCAGCAGTGCAAGACTAGCGGGGAATATTTACACAGATACGCAGTATTTT

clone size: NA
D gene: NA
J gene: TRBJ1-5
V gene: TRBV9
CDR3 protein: CASSVGGLDQPQHF
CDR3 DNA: TGTGCCAGCAGCGTCGGAGGGTTGGATCAGCCCCAGCATTTT

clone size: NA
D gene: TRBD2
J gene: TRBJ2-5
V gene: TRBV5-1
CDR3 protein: CASSLYGGDYQETQYF
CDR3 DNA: TGCGCCAGCAGCTTGTATGGGGGGGATTACCAAGAGACCCAGTACTTC

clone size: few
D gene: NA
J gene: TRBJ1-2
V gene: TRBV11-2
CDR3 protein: CASSLDRGPNYGYTF
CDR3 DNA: TGTGCCAGCAGCTTAGATCGTGGGCCCAACTATGGCTACACCTTC

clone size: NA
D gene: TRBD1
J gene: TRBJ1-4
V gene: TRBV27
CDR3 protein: CASSSGDSHNEKLFF
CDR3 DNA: TGTGCCAGCAGTTCGGGGGACAGCCATAATGAAAAACTGTTTTTT

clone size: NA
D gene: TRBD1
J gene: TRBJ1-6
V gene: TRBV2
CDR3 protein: CASRLDRGGNSPLHF
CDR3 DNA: TGTGCCAGCAGGCTGGACAGGGGAGGCAATTCACCCCTCCACTTT

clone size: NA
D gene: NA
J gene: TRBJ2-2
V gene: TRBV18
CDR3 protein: CASSPGQTGELFF
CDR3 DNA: TGTGCCAGCTCACCGGGGCAGACCGGGGAGCTGTTTTTT

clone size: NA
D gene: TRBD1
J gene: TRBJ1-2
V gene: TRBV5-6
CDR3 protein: CASSSAIPDRGRAYGYTF
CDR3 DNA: TGTGCCAGCAGCTCTGCCATTCCGGACAGGGGGCGTGCCTATGGCTACACCTTC

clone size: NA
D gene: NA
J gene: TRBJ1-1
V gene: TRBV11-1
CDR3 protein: CASSVTLNTEAFF
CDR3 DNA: TGTGCCAGCAGCGTTACACTGAACACTGAAGCTTTCTTT

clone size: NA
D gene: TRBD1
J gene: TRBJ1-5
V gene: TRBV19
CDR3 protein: CASSHGTGFQPQHF
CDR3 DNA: TGTGCCAGTAGTCACGGGACAGGGTTTCAGCCCCAGCATTTT

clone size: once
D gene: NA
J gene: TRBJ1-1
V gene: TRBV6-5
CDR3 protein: CASSYMPGGTEAFF
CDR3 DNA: TGTGCCAGCAGTTATATGCCGGGAGGGACTGAAGCTTTCTTT

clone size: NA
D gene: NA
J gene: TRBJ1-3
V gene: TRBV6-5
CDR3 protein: CASSLGAPGNTIYF
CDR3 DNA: TGTGCCAGCAGTCTGGGGGCGCCTGGAAACACCATATATTTT

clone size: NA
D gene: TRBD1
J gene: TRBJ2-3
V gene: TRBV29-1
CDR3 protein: CSVVGQGPSDTQYF
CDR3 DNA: TGCAGCGTGGTGGGACAGGGCCCCTCAGATACGCAGTATTTT

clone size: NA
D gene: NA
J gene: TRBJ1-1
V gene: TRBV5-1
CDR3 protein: CASSLRTGPEAFF
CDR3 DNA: TGCGCCAGCAGCTTGCGAACAGGTCCTGAAGCTTTCTTT

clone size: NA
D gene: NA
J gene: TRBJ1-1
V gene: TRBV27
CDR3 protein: CASSPSVFGGGNTEAFF
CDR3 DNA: TGTGCCAGCAGTCCCTCTGTCTTTGGGGGGGGAAACACTGAAGCTTTCTTT

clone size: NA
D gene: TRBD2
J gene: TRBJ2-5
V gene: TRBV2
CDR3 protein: CASTKGVRAGGQETQYF
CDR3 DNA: TGTGCCAGCACTAAAGGGGTACGAGCGGGGGGGCAAGAGACCCAGTACTTC

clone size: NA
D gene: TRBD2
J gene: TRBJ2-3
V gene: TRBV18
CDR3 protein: CASSPLAGEGQYF
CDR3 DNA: TGTGCCAGCTCCCCACTAGCGGGGGAGGGGCAGTATTTT

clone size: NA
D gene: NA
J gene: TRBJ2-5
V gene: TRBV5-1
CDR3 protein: CASSLQGRETQYF
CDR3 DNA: TGCGCCAGCAGCTTGCAGGGTCGGGAGACCCAGTACTTC

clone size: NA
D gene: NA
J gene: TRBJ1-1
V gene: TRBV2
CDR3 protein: CASSEAGGLTEAFF
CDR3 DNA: TGTGCCAGCAGTGAGGCCGGGGGGCTCACTGAAGCTTTCTTT

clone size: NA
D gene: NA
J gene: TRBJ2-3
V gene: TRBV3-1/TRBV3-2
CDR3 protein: CASSQVTGLHTQYF
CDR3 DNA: TGTGCCAGCAGCCAAGTCACAGGTTTGCATACGCAGTATTTT

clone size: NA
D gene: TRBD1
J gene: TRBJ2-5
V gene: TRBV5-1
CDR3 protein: CASSKDRGEETQYF
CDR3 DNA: TGCGCCAGCAGCAAGGACAGGGGAGAAGAGACCCAGTACTTC

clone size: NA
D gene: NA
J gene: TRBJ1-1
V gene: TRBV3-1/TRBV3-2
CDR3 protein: CASSHDYYTEAFF
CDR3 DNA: TGTGCCAGCAGCCATGATTACTACACTGAAGCTTTCTTT

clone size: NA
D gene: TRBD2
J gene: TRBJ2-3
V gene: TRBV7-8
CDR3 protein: CASSFWRGLAGDTQYF
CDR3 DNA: TGTGCCAGCAGCTTTTGGCGGGGACTAGCGGGGGATACGCAGTATTTT

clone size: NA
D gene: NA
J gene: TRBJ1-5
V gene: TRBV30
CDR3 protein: CAWSLGGGNQPQHF
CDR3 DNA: TGTGCCTGGAGTCTCGGGGGTGGCAATCAGCCCCAGCATTTT

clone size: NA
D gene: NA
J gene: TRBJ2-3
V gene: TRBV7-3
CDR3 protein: CASTSMGRSGDTQYF
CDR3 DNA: TGTGCCAGCACCTCAATGGGCCGCTCCGGAGATACGCAGTATTTT

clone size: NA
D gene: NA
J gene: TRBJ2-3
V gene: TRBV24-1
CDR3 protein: CATSSAGATDTQYF
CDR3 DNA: TGTGCCACCAGTTCGGCAGGCGCTACAGATACGCAGTATTTT

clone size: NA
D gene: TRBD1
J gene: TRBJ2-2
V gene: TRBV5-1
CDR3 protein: CASSLAGQSNTGELFF
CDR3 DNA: TGCGCCAGCAGCTTGGCGGGACAGTCGAACACCGGGGAGCTGTTTTTT

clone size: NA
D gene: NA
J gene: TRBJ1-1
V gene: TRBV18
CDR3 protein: CASSEAETNTEAFF
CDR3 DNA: TGTGCCAGCTCCGAGGCCGAAACCAACACTGAAGCTTTCTTT

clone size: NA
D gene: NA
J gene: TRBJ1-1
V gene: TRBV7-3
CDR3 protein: CASSFNKNTEAFF
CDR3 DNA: TGTGCCAGCAGCTTTAACAAGAACACTGAAGCTTTCTTT

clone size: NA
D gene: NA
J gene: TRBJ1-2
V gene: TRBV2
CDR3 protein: CASSDSLNYGYTF
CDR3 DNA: TGTGCCAGCAGTGACTCCCTGAACTATGGCTACACCTTC

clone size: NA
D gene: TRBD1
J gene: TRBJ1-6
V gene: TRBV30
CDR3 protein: CAWGQGGYSPLHF
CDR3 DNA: TGTGCCTGGGGACAGGGTGGATATTCACCCCTCCACTTT

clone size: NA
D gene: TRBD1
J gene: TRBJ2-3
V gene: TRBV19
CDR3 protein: CASSIQGARPDTQYF
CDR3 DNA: TGTGCCAGTAGTATCCAGGGGGCGCGCCCAGATACGCAGTATTTT

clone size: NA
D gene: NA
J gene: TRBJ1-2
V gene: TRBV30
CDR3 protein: CAVLVIPNYGYTF
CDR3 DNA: TGTGCCGTTCTAGTGATCCCTAACTATGGCTACACCTTC

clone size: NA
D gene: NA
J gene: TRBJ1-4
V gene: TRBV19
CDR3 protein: CASSPGQTNEKLFF
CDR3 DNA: TGTGCCAGCTCACCCGGACAGACTAATGAAAAACTGTTTTTT

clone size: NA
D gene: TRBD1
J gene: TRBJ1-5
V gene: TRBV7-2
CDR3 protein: CASSLGGTGNQPQHF
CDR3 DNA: TGTGCCAGCAGCTTAGGCGGGACAGGGAATCAGCCCCAGCATTTT

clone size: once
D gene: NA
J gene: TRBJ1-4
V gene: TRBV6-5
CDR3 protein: CASRATGEKLFF
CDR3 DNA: TGTGCCAGCAGGGCGACAGGAGAAAAACTGTTTTTT

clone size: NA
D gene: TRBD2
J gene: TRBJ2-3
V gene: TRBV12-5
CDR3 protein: CASATGTSGGAGTDTQYF
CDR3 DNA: TGTGCTAGTGCCACCGGGACTAGCGGGGGGGCCGGAACAGATACGCAGTATTTT

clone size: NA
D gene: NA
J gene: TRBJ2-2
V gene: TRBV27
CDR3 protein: CASSLYQGPGELFF
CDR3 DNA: TGTGCCAGCAGTTTATATCAGGGCCCCGGGGAGCTGTTTTTT

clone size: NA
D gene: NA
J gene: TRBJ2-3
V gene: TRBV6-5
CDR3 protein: CASSSSSYTDTQYF
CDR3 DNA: TGTGCCAGCAGTTCATCCTCCTACACAGATACGCAGTATTTT

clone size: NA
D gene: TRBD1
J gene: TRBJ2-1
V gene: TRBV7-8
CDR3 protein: CASSFRTGGLYNEQFF
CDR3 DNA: TGTGCCAGCAGCTTCCGGACAGGGGGTCTCTACAATGAGCAGTTCTTC

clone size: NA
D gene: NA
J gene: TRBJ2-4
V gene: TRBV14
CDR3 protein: CATLFGGRRNIQYF
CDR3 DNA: TGTGCCACCTTATTCGGGGGTCGAAGGAACATTCAGTACTTC

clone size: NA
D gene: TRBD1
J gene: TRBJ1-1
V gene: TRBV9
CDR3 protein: CASSPSDRGPEAFF
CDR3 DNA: TGTGCCAGCAGCCCATCAGACAGGGGTCCTGAAGCTTTCTTT

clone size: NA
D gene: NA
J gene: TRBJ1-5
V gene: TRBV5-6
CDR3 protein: CASSRGAQPQHF
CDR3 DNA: TGTGCCAGCAGCCGGGGGGCTCAGCCCCAGCATTTT

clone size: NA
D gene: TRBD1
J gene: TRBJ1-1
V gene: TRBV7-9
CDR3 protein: CASSPSGGNTEAFF
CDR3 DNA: TGTGCCAGCAGCCCGTCAGGGGGGAACACTGAAGCTTTCTTT

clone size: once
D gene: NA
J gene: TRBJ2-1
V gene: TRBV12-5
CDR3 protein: CASGLFFGGNNEQFF
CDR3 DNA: TGTGCTAGTGGTTTGTTTTTCGGAGGGAACAATGAGCAGTTCTTC

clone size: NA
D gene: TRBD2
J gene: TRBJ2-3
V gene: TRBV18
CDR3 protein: CASSPGLAGATTTDTQYF
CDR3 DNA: TGTGCCAGCTCACCGGGGCTAGCGGGGGCAACAACCACAGATACGCAGTATTTT

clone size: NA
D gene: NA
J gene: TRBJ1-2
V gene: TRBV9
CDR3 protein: CASSVERGSNGYTF
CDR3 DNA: TGTGCCAGCAGCGTAGAACGGGGGTCAAATGGCTACACCTTC

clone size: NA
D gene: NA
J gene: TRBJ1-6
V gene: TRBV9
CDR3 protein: CASSFLNSPLHF
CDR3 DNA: TGTGCCAGCAGCTTTCTCAATTCACCCCTCCACTTT

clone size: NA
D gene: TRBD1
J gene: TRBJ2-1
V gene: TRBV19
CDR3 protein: CATGDRFNEQFF
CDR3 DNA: TGTGCCACCGGGGACAGATTCAATGAGCAGTTCTTC